This T cell receptor beta chain was profiled in a study of T cells in Graves' hyperthyroidism and ophthalmopathy. Patients with uncontrolled infections, other autoimmune diseases, pregnancy or lactation were excluded. Researchers took RNA transcripts and amplified the TCR beta CDR3 regions from them. The primer set for the first-round RT-PCR of the TCR CDR3 was HTBI. MiXCR was run by TCRdb on the multiplex PCR reads, yielding one entry per CDR3 protein. The sample includes around 520,000 distinct CDR3 sequences, around 22% of them seen just once. The sample was blood. The clonotype comes from a woman under 40 with Graves' ophthalmopathy.

As DNA, the CDR3 is TGCAGTGCAGACGACAGGGGCCATCAGCCCCAGCATTTT. This encodes CSADDRGHQPQHF. V and J are TRBV20-1 and TRBJ1-5; TRBD1 aligns across 8 bases. The CDR3 covers 13 residues. In germline, CDR1 is DFQATT, CDR2 SNEGSKA (reference sequence). V trimming: 6 bases; J trimming: 5 bases; junction bases outside the gene matches: 6.